One sample yielded the 2 T cell receptor beta chains listed below, sequenced in a study of early T cells in non-severe SARS-CoV-2 infection. TCRdb re-analysed the 5' RACE reads in MiXCR, keeping a single row per CDR3 protein. The table records approximately 90,000 distinct CDR3 sequences, 11% of them present only once. Sequenced here: whole blood, sampled at baseline. These TCRs come from an adult who was a healthcare worker with PCR-confirmed SARS-CoV-2 infection or an uninfected control (not recorded which).

The CDR3 DNA sequence: TGTGCCAGCCTTCCCCCAGGGAGCTTCGGCACAGATACGCAGTATTTT. It encodes CASLPPGSFGTDTQYF. This chain connects TRBV2 to TRBJ2-3; D possibly uses TRBD1 or TRBD2 (5 bases each). Looked up from germline, CDR1 is SNHLY and CDR2 is FYNNEI. Trimming removed 8 bases from V and 1 base from J, with 19 bases in between. The CDR3 loop spans 16 amino acids.

This clonotype was recorded a few times. The J gene is TRBJ1-2, the V gene TRBV11-2; D call uncertain. The CDR3 length is 14 residues. Germline CDR1 is SGHAT and CDR2 is FQNNGV. V lost 1 base to trimming and J lost 1 base, with 7 bases between them. The CDR3 is CASSLVNSNYGYTF. The CDR3, as DNA: TGTGCCAGCAGCTTAGTGAACAGTAACTATGGCTACACCTTC. Looking up the rest from reference TRBV11-2 and TRBJ1-2 gives the full variable domain: EAGVAQSPRYKIIEKRQSVAFWCNPISGHATLYWYQQILGQGPKLLIQFQNNGVVDDSQLPKDRFSAERLKGVDSTLKIQPAKLEDSAVYLCASSLVNSNYGYTFGSGTRLTVV.